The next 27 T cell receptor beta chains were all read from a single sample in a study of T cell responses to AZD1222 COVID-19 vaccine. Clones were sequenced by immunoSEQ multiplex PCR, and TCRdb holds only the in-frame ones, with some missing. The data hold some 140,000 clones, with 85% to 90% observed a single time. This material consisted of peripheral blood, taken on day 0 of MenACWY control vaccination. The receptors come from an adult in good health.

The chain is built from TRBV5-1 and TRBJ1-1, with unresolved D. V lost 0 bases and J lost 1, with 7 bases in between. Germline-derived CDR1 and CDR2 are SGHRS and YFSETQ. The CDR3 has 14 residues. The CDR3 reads CASSLGEKNTEAFF. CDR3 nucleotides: TGCGCCAGCAGCTTGGGGGAAAAGAACACTGAAGCTTTCTTT.

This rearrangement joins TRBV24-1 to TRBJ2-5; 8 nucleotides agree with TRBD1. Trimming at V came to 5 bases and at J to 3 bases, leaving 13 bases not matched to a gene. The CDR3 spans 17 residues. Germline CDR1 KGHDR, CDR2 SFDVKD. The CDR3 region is CATSAGGAGRNEETQYF. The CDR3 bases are TGTGCCACCAGTGCAGGGGGCGCGGGTCGGAACGAAGAGACCCAGTACTTC.

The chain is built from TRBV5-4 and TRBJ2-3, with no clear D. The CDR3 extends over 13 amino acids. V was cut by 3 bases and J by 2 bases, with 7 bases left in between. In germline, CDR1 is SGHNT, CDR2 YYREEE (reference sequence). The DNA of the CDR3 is TGTGCCAGCAGCTCCGCAGCCACAGATACGCAGTATTTT. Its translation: CASSSAATDTQYF. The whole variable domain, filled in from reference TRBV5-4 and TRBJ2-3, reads ETGVTQSPTHLIKTRGQQVTLRCSSQSGHNTVSWYQQALGQGPQFIFQYYREEENGRGNFPPRFSGLQFPNYSSELNVNALELDDSALYLCASSSAATDTQYFGPGTRLTVL.

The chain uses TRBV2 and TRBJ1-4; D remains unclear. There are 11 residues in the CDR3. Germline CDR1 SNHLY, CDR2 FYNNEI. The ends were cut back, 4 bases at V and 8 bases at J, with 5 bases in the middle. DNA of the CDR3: TGTGCCAGCAGTGGCGAAGAAAAACTGTTTTTT. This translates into CASSGEEKLFF.

The CDR3 region is CASSLRAAEPLHF. The CDR3 DNA follows: TGTGCCAGCAGCTTAAGGGCGGCGGAACCCCTCCACTTT. V and J are TRBV7-2 and TRBJ1-6; D is undetermined. Germline lookup yields CDR1 SGHTA and CDR2 FQGNSA. V was pared by 2 bases and J by 12 bases, with 11 bases between. The CDR3 spans 13 residues.

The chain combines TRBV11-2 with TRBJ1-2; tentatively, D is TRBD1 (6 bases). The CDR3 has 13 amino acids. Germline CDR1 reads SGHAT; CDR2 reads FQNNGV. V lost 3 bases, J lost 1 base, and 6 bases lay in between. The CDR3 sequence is CASSLGHNYGYTF. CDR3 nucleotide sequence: TGTGCCAGCAGCTTGGGACATAACTATGGCTACACCTTC.

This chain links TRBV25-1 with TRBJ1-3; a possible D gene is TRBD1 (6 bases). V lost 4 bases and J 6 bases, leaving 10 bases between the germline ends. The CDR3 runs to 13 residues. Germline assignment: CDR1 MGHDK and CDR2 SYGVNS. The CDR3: CASSVSGVNTIYF. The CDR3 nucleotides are TGTGCCAGCAGTGTATCAGGGGTAAACACCATATATTTT. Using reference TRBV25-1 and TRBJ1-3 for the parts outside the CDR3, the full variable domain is EADIYQTPRYLVIGTGKKITLECSQTMGHDKMYWYQQDPGMELHLIHYSYGVNSTEKGDLSSESTVSRIRTEHFPLTLESARPSHTSQYLCASSVSGVNTIYFGEGSWLTVV.

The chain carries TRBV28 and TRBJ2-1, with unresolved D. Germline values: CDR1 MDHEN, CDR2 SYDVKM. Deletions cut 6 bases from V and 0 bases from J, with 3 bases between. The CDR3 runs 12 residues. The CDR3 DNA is TGTGCCAGCAGGGGCTCCTACAATGAGCAGTTCTTC. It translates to CASRGSYNEQFF.

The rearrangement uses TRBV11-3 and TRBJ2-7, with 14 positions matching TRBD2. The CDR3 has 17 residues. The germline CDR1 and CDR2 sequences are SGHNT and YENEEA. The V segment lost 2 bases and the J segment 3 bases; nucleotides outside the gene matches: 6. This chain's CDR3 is CASSLRGLAGEGYEQYF. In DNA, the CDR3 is TGTGCCAGCAGCTTAAGGGGACTAGCGGGAGAAGGCTACGAGCAGTACTTC.

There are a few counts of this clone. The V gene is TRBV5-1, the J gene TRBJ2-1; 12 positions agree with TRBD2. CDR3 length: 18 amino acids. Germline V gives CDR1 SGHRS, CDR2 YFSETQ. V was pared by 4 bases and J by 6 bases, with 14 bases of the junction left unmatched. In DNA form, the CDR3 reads TGCGCCAGCAGCGCCTCTAGCGGGGGGGCCGAAAAGGTCAATGAGCAGTTCTTC. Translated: CASSASSGGAEKVNEQFF.

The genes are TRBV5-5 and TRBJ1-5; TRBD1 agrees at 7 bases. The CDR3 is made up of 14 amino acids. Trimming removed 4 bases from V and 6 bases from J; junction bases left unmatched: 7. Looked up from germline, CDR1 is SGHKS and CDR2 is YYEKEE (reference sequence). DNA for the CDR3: TGTGCCAGCAGCCTAAGACAGGGACCTCAGCCCCAGCATTTT. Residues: CASSLRQGPQPQHF.

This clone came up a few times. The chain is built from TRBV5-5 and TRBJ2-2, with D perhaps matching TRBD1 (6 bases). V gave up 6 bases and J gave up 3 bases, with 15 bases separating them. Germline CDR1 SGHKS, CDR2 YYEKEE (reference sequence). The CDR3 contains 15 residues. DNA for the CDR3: TGTGCCAGCAACGACAGGCAGTTCGACACCGGGGAGCTGTTTTTT. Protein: CASNDRQFDTGELFF. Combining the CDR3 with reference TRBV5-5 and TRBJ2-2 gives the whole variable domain DAGVTQSPTHLIKTRGQQVTLRCSPISGHKSVSWYQQVLGQGPQFIFQYYEKEERGRGNFPDRFSARQFPNYSSELNVNALLLGDSALYLCASNDRQFDTGELFFGEGSRLTVL.

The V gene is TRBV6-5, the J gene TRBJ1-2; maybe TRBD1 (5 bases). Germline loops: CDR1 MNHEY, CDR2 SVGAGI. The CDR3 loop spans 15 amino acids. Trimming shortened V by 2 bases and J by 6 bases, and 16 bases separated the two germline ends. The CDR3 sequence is CASSYRGRAGDGYTF. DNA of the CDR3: TGTGCCAGCAGTTACAGAGGCAGGGCGGGAGATGGCTACACCTTC.

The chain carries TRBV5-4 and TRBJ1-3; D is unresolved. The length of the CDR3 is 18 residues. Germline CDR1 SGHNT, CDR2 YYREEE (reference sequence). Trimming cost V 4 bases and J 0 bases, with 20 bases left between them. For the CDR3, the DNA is TGTGCCAGCAGCCCCTCTTCACAAGACCGCTTCTCTGGAAACACCATATATTTT. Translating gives CASSPSSQDRFSGNTIYF.

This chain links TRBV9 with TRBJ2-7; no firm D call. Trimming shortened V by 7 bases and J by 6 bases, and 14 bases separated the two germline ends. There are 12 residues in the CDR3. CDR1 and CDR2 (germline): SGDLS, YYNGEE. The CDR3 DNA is TGTGCCAGCCAAATTTTACACCCCGAGCAGTACGTC. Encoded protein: CASQILHPEQYV.

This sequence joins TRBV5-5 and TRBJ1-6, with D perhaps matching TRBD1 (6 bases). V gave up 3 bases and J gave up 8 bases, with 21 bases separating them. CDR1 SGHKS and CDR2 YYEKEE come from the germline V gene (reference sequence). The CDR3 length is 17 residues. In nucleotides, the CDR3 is TGTGCCAGCAGCTACGGTCCGACAGGCCGGACGGATTCACCCCTCCACTTT. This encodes CASSYGPTGRTDSPLHF.

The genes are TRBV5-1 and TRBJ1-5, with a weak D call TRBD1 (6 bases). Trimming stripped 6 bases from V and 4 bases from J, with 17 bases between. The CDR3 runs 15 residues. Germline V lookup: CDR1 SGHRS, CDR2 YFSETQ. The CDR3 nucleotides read TGCGCCAGCACCTACTCCGGACAGCAAAATCAGCCCCAGCATTTT. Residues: CASTYSGQQNQPQHF.

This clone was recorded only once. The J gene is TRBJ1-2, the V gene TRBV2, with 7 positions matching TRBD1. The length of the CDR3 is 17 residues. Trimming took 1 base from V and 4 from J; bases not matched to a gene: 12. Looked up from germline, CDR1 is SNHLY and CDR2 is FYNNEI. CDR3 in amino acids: CASSEGPRTGSAYGYTF. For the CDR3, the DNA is TGTGCCAGCAGTGAAGGTCCACGGACAGGCAGCGCCTATGGCTACACCTTC. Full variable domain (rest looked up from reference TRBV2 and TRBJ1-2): EPEVTQTPSHQVTQMGQEVILRCVPISNHLYFYWYRQILGQKVEFLVSFYNNEISEKSEIFDDQFSVERPDGSNFTLKIRSTKLEDSAMYFCASSEGPRTGSAYGYTFGSGTRLTVV.

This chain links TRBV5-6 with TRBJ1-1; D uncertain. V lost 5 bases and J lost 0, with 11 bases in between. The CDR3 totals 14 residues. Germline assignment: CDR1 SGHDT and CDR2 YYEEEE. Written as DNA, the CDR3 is TGTGCCAGCAGAAGGCAGGCCCTGAACACTGAAGCTTTCTTT. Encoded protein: CASRRQALNTEAFF.

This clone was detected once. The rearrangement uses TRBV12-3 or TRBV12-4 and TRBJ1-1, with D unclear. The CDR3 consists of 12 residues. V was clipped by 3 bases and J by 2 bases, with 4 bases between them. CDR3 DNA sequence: TGTGCCAGCAGTTTGCGTAACACTGAAGCTTTCTTT. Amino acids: CASSLRNTEAFF.

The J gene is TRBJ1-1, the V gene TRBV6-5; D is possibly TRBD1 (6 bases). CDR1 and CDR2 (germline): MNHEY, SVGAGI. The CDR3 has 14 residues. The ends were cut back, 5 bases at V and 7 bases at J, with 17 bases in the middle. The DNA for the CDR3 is TGTGCCAGCAGTAGATTAACAGGGTCAAGTGAAGCTTTCTTT. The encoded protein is CASSRLTGSSEAFF.

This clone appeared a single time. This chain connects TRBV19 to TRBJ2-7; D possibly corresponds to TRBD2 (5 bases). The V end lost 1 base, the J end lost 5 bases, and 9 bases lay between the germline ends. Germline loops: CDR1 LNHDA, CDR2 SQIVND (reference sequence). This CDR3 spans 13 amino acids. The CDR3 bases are TGTGCCAGTAGTATAGTCGGAGGTCACGAGCAGTACTTC. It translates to CASSIVGGHEQYF.

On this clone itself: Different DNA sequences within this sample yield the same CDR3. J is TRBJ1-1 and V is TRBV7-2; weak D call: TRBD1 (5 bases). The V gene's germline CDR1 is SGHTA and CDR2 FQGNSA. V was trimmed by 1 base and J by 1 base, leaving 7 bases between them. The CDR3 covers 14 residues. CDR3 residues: CASSLGGANTEAFF. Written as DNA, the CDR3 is TGTGCCAGCAGCTTAGGAGGGGCGAACACTGAAGCTTTCTTT.

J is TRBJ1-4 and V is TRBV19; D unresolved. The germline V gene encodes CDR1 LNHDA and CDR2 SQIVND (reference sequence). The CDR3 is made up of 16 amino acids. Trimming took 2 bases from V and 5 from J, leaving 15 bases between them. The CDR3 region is CASSIFARTVNEKLFF. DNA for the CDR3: TGTGCCAGTAGTATATTCGCCCGGACGGTAAATGAAAAACTGTTTTTT. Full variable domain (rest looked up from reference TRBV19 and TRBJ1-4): DGGITQSPKYLFRKEGQNVTLSCEQNLNHDAMYWYRQDPGQGLRLIYYSQIVNDFQKGDIAEGYSVSREKKESFPLTVTSAQKNPTAFYLCASSIFARTVNEKLFFGSGTQLSVL.

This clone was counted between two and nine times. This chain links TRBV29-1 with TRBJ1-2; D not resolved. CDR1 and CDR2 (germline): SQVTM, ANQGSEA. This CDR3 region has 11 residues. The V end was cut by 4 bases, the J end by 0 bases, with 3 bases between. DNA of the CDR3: TGCAGCGTTGGGACTAACTATGGCTACACCTTC. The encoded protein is CSVGTNYGYTF.

CDR3 loop: CASSQGEGNYGYTF. CDR3 DNA: TGTGCCAGCAGTCAAGGGGAGGGTAACTATGGCTACACCTTC. The V gene is TRBV5-6, the J gene TRBJ1-2; weak D call: TRBD1 (5 bases). V was cut by 5 bases and J by 1 base, with 12 bases left in between. Germline V gene sequence: CDR1 SGHDT, CDR2 YYEEEE. The CDR3 is made up of 14 amino acids.

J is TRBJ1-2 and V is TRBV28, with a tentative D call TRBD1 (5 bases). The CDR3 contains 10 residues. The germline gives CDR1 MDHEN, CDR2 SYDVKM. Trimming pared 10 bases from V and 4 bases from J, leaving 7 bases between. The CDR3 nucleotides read TGTGCCACCGGGGGCTATGGCTACACCTTC. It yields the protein CATGGYGYTF.